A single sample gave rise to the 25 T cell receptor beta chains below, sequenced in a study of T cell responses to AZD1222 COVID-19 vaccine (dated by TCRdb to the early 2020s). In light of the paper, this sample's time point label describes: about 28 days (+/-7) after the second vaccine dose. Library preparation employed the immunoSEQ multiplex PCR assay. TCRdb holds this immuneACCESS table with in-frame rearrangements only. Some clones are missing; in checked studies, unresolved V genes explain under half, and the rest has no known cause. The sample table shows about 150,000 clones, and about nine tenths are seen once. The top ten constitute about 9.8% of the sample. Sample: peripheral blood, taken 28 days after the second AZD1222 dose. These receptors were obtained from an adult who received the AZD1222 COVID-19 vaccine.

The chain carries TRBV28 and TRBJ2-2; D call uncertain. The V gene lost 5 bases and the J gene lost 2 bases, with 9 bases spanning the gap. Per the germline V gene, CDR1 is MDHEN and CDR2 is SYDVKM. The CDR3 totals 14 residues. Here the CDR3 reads CASSPPHNTGELFF. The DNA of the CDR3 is TGTGCCAGCAGTCCCCCTCACAACACCGGGGAGCTGTTTTTT.

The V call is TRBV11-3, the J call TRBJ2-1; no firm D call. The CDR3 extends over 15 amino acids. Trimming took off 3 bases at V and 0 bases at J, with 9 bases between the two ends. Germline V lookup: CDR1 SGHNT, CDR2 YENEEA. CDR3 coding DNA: TGTGCCAGCAGCTTTCTTCCCAGCTCCTACAATGAGCAGTTCTTC. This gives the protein CASSFLPSSYNEQFF. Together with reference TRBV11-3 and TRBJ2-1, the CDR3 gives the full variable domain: EAGVVQSPRYKIIEKKQPVAFWCNPISGHNTLYWYLQNLGQGPELLIRYENEEAVDDSQLPKDRFSAERLKGVDSTLKIQPAELGDSAVYLCASSFLPSSYNEQFFGPGTRLTVL.

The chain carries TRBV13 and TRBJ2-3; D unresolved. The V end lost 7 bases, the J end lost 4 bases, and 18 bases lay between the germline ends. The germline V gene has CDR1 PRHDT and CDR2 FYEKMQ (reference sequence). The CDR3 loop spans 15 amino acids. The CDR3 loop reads CASTLGSVAPDTQYF. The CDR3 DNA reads TGTGCCAGCACCCTAGGTTCGGTTGCCCCAGATACGCAGTATTTT.

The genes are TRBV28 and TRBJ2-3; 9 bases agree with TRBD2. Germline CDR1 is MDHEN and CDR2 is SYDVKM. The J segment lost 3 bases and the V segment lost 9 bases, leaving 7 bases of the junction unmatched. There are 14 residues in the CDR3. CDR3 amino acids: CASCQLAGTDTQYF. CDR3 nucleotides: TGTGCCAGTTGCCAGCTAGCGGGGACAGATACGCAGTATTTT.

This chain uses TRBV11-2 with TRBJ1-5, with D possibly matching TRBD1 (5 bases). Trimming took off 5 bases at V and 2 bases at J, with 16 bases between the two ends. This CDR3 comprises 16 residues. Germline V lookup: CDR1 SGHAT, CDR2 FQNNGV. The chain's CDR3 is CASSEGPGYGNQPQHF. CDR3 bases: TGTGCCAGCAGCGAGGGGCCGGGTTATGGCAATCAGCCCCAGCATTTT. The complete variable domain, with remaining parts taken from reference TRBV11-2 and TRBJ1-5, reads EAGVAQSPRYKIIEKRQSVAFWCNPISGHATLYWYQQILGQGPKLLIQFQNNGVVDDSQLPKDRFSAERLKGVDSTLKIQPAKLEDSAVYLCASSEGPGYGNQPQHFGDGTRLSIL.

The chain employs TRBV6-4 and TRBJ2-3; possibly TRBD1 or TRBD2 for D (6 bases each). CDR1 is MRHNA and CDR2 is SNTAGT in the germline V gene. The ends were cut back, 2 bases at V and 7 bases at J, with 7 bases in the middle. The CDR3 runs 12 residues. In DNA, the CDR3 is TGTGCCAGCAGTGACGGGGGGCATACGCAGTATTTT. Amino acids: CASSDGGHTQYF.

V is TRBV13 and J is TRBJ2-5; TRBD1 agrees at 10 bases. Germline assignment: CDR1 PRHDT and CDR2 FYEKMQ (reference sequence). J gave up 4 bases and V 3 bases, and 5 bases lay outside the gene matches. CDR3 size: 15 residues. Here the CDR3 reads CASSFRQGAGETQYF. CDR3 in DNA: TGTGCCAGCAGCTTTAGACAGGGGGCAGGAGAGACCCAGTACTTC. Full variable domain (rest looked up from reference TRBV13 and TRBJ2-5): AAGVIQSPRHLIKEKRETATLKCYPIPRHDTVYWYQQGPGQDPQFLISFYEKMQSDKGSIPDRFSAQQFSDYHSELNMSSLELGDSALYFCASSFRQGAGETQYFGPGTRLLVL.

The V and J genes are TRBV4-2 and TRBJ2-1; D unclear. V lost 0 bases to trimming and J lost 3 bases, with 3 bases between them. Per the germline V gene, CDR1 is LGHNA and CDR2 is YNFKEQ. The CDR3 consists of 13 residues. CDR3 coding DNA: TGTGCCAGCAGCCAAGACGGCTACAATGAGCAGTTCTTC. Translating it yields CASSQDGYNEQFF.

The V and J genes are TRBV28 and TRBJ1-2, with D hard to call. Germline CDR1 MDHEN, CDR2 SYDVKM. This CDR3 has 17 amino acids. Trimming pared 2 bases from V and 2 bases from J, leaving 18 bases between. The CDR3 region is CASSLRRPKRRNYGYTF. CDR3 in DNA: TGTGCCAGCAGTTTAAGGAGGCCAAAGCGGCGAAACTATGGCTACACCTTC.

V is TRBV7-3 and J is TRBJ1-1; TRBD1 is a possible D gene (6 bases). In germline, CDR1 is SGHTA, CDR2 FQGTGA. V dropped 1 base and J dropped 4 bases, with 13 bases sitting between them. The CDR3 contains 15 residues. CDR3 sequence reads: CASSLRGGRGTEAFF. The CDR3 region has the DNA TGTGCCAGCAGCTTAAGAGGGGGGAGAGGCACTGAAGCTTTCTTT.

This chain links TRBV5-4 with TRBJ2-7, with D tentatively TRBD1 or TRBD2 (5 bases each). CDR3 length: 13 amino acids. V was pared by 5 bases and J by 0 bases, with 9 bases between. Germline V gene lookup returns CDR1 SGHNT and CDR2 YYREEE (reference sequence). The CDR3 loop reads CASRSGHSYEQYF. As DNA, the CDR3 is TGTGCCAGCAGGTCGGGGCACTCCTACGAGCAGTACTTC. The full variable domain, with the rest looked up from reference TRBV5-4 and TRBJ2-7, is ETGVTQSPTHLIKTRGQQVTLRCSSQSGHNTVSWYQQALGQGPQFIFQYYREEENGRGNFPPRFSGLQFPNYSSELNVNALELDDSALYLCASRSGHSYEQYFGPGTRLTVT.

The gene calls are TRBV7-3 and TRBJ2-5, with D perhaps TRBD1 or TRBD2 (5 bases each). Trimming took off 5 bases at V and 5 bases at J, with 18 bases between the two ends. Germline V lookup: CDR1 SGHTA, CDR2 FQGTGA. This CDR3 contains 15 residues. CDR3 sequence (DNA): TGTGCCAGCAGCCTAGGACGTGGGGGATTCGAGACCCAGTACTTC. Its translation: CASSLGRGGFETQYF.

DNA for the CDR3: TGTGCCAGCAGTGAAGGCGGTATAGGATTTAGCACAGATACGCAGTATTTT. Translating it yields CASSEGGIGFSTDTQYF. This chain joins TRBV6-1 and TRBJ2-3; no firm D call. V dropped 1 base and J dropped 0 bases, with 14 bases sitting between them. The CDR3 spans 17 residues. Germline CDR1 and CDR2: MNHNS and SASEGT.

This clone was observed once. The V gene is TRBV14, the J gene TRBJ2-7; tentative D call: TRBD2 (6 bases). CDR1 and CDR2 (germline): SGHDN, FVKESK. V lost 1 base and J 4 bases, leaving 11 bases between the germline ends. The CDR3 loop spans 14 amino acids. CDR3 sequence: CASSQARGRYEQYF. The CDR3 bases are TGTGCCAGCAGCCAAGCACGGGGGAGGTACGAGCAGTACTTC.

This CDR3 is CASSYGLATKGANVLTF. In DNA, the CDR3 is TGTGCCAGCAGCTACGGACTAGCGACGAAAGGGGCCAACGTCCTGACTTTC. The genes are TRBV5-5 and TRBJ2-6, with TRBD2 identical over 9 bases. After removal of 3 bases from V and 4 bases from J, the junction contained 8 bases not matched to a gene. This CDR3 spans 17 amino acids. CDR1 and CDR2 (germline): SGHKS, YYEKEE (reference sequence).

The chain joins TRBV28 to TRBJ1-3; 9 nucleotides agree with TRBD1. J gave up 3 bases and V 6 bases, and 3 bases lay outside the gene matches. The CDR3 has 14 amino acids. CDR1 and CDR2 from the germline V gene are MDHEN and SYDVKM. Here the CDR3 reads CASSRTGVGNTIYF. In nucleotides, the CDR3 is TGTGCCAGCAGCCGGACAGGGGTTGGAAACACCATATATTTT.

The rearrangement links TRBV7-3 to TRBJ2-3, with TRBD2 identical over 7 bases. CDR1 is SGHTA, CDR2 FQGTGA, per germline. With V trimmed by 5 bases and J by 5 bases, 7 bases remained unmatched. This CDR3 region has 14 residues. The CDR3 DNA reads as TGTGCCAGCAGCCCCGGGACTAATCGAGATACGCAGTATTTT. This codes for CASSPGTNRDTQYF. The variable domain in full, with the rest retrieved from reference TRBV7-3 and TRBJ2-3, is GAGVSQTPSNKVTEKGKYVELRCDPISGHTALYWYRQSLGQGPEFLIYFQGTGAADDSGLPNDRFFAVRPEGSVSTLKIQRTERGDSAVYLCASSPGTNRDTQYFGPGTRLTVL.

DNA of the CDR3: TGCGCCACCGGGGAATGGAACACTGAAGCTTTCTTT. Its translation is CATGEWNTEAFF. The rearrangement uses TRBV10-2 and TRBJ1-1; D call uncertain. V lost 10 bases and J 1 base, leaving 10 bases between the germline ends. The germline V gene encodes CDR1 WSHSY and CDR2 SAAADI. The CDR3 sequence is 12 residues long.

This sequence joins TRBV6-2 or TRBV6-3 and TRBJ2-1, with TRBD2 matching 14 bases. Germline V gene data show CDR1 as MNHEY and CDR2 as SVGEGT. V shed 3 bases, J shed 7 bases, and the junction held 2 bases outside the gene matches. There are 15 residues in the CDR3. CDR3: CASSYRLAGGNEQFF. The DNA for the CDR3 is TGTGCCAGCAGTTATAGACTAGCGGGAGGGAATGAGCAGTTCTTC.

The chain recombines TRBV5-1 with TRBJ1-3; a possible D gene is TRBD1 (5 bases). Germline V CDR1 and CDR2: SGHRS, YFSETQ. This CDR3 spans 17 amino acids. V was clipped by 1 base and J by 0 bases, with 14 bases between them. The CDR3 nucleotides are TGCGCCAGCAGCTTGAAGGGGACGGAGAGCTCTGGAAACACCATATATTTT. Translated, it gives CASSLKGTESSGNTIYF.

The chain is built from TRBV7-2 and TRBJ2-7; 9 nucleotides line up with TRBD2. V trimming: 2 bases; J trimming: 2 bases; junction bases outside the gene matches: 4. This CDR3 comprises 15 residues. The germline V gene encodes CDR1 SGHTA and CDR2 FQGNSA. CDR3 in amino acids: CASSLLAGNAYEQYF. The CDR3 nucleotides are TGTGCCAGCAGCTTACTAGCGGGGAATGCCTACGAGCAGTACTTC.

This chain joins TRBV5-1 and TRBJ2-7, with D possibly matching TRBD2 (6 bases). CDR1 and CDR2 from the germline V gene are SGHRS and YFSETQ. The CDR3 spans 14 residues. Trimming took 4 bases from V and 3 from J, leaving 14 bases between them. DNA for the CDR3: TGCGCCAGCAGCGCGGGACTGCGTAGCTACGAGCAGTACTTC. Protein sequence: CASSAGLRSYEQYF.

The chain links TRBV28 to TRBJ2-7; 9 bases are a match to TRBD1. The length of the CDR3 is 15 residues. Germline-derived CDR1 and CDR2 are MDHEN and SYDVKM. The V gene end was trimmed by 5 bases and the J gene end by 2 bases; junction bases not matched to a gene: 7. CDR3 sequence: CASSTRDRVAYEQYF. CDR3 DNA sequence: TGTGCCAGCAGTACCCGGGACAGGGTGGCCTACGAGCAGTACTTC. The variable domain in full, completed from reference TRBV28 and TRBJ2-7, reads DVKVTQSSRYLVKRTGEKVFLECVQDMDHENMFWYRQDPGLGLRLIYFSYDVKMKEKGDIPEGYSVSREKKERFSLILESASTNQTSMYLCASSTRDRVAYEQYFGPGTRLTVT.

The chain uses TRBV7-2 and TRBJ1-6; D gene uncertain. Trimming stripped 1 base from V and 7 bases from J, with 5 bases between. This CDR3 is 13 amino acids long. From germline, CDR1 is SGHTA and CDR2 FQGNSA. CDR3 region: CASSLEGNSPLHF. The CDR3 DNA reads TGTGCCAGCAGCTTAGAAGGAAATTCACCCCTCCACTTT. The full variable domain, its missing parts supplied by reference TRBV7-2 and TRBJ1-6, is GAGVSQSPSNKVTEKGKDVELRCDPISGHTALYWYRQSLGQGLEFLIYFQGNSAPDKSGLPSDRFSAERTGGSVSTLTIQRTQQEDSAVYLCASSLEGNSPLHFGNGTRLTVT.

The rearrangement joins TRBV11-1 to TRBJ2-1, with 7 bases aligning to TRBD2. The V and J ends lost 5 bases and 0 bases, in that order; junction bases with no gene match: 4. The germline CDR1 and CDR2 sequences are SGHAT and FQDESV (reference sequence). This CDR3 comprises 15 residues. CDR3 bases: TGTGCCAGCAGCCCCAGCGGGACCTCCTACAATGAGCAGTTCTTC. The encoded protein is CASSPSGTSYNEQFF.